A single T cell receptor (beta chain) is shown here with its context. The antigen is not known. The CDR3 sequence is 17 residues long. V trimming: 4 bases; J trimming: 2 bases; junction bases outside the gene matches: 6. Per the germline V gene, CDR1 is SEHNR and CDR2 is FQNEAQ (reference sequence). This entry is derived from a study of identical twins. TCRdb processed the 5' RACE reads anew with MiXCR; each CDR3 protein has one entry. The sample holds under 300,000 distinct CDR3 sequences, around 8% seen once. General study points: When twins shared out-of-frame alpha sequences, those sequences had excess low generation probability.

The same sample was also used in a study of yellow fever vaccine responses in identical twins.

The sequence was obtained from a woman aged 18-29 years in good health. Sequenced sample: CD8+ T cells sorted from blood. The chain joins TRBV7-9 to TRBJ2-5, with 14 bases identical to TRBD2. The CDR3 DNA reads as TGTGCCAGCAGCTCGACTAGCGGGGGGGCCCGACAAGAGACCCAGTACTTC. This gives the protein CASSSTSGGARQETQYF.